This TCR beta chain is drawn from a study of control samples from healthy donors and cancer patients. Repertoires were generated with immunoSEQ multiplex PCR, while TCRdb's copy carries only in-frame clones and drops some. Among 21,000 or so clones listed, 75% to 90% were seen once. This CDR3 contains 14 residues. The junction had 11 bases not matched to a gene; V was cut back by 5 bases and J by 9 bases. CDR1 is SGHAT and CDR2 is FQNNGV in the germline V gene. Sequenced: PBMCs. The sequence was obtained from a man aged 55 to 70 with head and neck cancer. The chain has TRBV11-2 and TRBJ2-7; 9 positions agree with TRBD1. Here the CDR3 DNA reads TGTGCCAGCAGCCCACAGGGACAGGGAAGGGGGCAGTACTTC. As protein: CASSPQGQGRGQYF.